This record looks at one T cell receptor beta chain sequence and its context. This sample is drawn from a study of blood T cell repertoires in COVID-19. Study-wide background: Italy, Spain and the United States were the sources of the convalescent and acute COVID-19 samples. Sources were T cells, B-cell-depleted T cells, or PBMCs; the material itself was cDNA or gDNA.

Original handling: The assay estimated nucleated cells by amplifying reference gene primers. Data came from immunoSEQ multiplex PCR; TCRdb stores just in-frame clones and leaves some out. D and trimming were read from the DNA, whereas the V and J calls and clone size are those reported in that table. The repertoire holds about 220,000 clones, with 70% to 90% as singletons. This CDR3 comprises 17 residues. V was pared by 6 bases and J by 4 bases, with 11 bases of the junction left unmatched. Germline loops: CDR1 MNHEY, CDR2 SMNVEV (reference sequence). The rearrangement joins TRBV27 to TRBJ2-3, with 12 bases identical to TRBD2. What was sequenced was peripheral blood. This sequence originates from a man in his fifties or sixties who had recovered from COVID-19. CDR3 region: CASRPGASGRGADTQYF. The CDR3 coding sequence is TGTGCCAGCAGACCGGGGGCTAGCGGGAGGGGGGCAGATACGCAGTATTTT.